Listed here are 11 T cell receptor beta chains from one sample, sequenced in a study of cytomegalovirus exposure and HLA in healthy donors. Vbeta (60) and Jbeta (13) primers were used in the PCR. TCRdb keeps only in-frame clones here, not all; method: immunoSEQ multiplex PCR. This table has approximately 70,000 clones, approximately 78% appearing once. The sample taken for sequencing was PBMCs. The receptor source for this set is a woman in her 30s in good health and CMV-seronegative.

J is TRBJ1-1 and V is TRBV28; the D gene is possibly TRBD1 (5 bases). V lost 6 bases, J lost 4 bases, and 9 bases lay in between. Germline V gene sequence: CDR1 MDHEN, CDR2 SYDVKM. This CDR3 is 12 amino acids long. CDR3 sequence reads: CASRNRFTEAFF. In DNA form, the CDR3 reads TGTGCCAGCAGGAACAGGTTCACTGAAGCTTTCTTT.

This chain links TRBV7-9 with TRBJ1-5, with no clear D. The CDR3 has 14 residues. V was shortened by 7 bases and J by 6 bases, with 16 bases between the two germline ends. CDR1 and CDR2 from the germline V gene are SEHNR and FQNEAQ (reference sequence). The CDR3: CASTEKGEGQPQHF. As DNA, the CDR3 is TGTGCCAGCACCGAGAAGGGAGAGGGTCAGCCCCAGCATTTT.

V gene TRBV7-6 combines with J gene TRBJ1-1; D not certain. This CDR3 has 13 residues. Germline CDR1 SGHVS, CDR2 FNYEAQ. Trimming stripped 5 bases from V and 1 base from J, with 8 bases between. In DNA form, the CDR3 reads TGTGCCAGCAGCATCCGGTGGAACACTGAAGCTTTCTTT. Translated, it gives CASSIRWNTEAFF.

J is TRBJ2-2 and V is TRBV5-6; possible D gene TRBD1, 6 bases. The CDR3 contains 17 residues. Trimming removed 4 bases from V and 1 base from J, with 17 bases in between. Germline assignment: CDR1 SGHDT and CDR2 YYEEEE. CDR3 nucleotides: TGTGCCAGCAGCAACTCCGGGACACTGATGAACACCGGGGAGCTGTTTTTT. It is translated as CASSNSGTLMNTGELFF.

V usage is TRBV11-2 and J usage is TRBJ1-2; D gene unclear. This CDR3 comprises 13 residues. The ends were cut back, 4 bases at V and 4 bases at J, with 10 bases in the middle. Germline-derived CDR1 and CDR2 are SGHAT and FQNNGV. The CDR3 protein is CASSSYRSYGYTF. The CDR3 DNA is TGTGCCAGCAGCTCATACAGATCCTATGGCTACACCTTC.

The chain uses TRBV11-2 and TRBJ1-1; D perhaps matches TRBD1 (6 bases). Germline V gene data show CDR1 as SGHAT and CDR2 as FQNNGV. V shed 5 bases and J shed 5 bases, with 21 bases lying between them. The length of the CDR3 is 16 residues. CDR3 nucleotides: TGTGCCAGCAGCCCGTGGGGGGGGCGCGGAATGACTGAAGCTTTCTTT. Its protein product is CASSPWGGRGMTEAFF.

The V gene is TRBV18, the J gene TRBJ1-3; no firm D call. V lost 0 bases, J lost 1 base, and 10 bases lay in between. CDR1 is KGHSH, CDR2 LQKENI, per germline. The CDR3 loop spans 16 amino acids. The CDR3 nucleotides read TGTGCCAGCTCACCACCGGAGAGGACTTCTGGAAACACCATATATTTT. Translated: CASSPPERTSGNTIYF.

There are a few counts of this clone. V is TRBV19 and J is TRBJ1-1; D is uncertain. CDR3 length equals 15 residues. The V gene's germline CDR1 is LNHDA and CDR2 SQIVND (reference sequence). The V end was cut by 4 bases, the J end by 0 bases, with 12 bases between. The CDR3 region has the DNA TGTGCCAGTAGTACCATACAGACCATGAACACTGAAGCTTTCTTT. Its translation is CASSTIQTMNTEAFF.

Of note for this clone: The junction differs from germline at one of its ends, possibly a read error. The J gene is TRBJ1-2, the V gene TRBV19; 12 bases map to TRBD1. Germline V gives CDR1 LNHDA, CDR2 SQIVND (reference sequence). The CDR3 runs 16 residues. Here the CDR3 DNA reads TGTGCCACTAGCTATTCGGGACAGGGGGCAAACTATAGCTACACCTTC. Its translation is CATSYSGQGANYSYTF.

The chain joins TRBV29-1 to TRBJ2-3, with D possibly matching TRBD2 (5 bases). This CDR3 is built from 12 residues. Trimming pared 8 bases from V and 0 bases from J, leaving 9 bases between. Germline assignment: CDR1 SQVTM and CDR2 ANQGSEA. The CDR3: CSFRTSTDTQYF. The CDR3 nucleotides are TGCAGCTTCCGGACTAGCACAGATACGCAGTATTTT.

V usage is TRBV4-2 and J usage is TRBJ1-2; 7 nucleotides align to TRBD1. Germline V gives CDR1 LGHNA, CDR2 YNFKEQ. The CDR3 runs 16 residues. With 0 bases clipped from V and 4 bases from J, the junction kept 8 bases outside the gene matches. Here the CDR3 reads CASSQDDREPFYGYTF. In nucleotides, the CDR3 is TGTGCCAGCAGCCAAGACGACAGGGAACCGTTCTATGGCTACACCTTC.